These 14 T cell receptor beta chains originate from one sample sequenced in a study of shared clonotypes between healthy human individuals. Profiling relied on immunoSEQ multiplex PCR, and the TCRdb table lists in-frame clones only, not all of them. The sample includes some 2,400,000 clones, approximately 94% of them seen just once. Sequenced: naive CD4+ T cells sorted from blood. Subset meaning: CD45RA+ positively selected. The receptors derive from a man aged 18 to 35 in good health.

About this clone itself: This specimen includes other DNA sequences encoding the same CDR3. V usage is TRBV5-4 and J usage is TRBJ1-6; D is undetermined. The CDR3 has 12 residues. V gave up 2 bases and J gave up 5 bases, with 2 bases separating them. Germline loops: CDR1 SGHNT, CDR2 YYREEE (reference sequence). Here the CDR3 reads CASSLDNSPLHF. CDR3 nucleotides: TGTGCCAGCAGCTTAGATAATTCACCCCTCCACTTT.

The sample holds one count of this clone. The chain links TRBV19 to TRBJ2-6; TRBD1 might be the D (6 bases). The V gene's germline CDR1 is LNHDA and CDR2 SQIVND (reference sequence). Trimming shortened V by 5 bases and J by 1 base, and 9 bases separated the two germline ends. This CDR3 is built from 15 residues. The CDR3 sequence is CASSEGDSGANVLTF. CDR3 bases: TGTGCCAGTAGTGAGGGGGATTCTGGGGCCAACGTCCTGACTTTC.

V and J are TRBV27 and TRBJ2-7, with 9 bases aligning to TRBD1. The CDR3 extends over 16 amino acids. The germline CDR1 and CDR2 sequences are MNHEY and SMNVEV (reference sequence). The junction had 13 bases not matched to a gene; V was cut back by 4 bases and J by 6 bases. The CDR3 nucleotides are TGTGCCAGCAGTTCGTTCACCGGGACAGGGACCCGCGAGCAGTACTTC. Its translation: CASSSFTGTGTREQYF.

V and J are TRBV6-1 and TRBJ2-7; 7 bases line up with TRBD1. The CDR3 has 15 residues. Per germline, CDR1 MNHNS and CDR2 SASEGT. The ends lost 7 bases at V and 4 bases at J; junction bases unmatched: 13. In nucleotides, the CDR3 is TGTGCCAGCACGAACCGGGACAGATATTATTACGAGCAGTACTTC. This codes for CASTNRDRYYYEQYF.

This clone is a singleton in its sample. This sequence joins TRBV6-1 and TRBJ2-6; D gene ambiguous. Trimming took 5 bases from V and 3 from J, leaving 11 bases between them. CDR3 length equals 15 residues. CDR1 is MNHNS and CDR2 is SASEGT in the germline V gene. The CDR3 reads CASSHPLGGANVLTF. The CDR3 coding sequence is TGTGCCAGCAGTCACCCGCTTGGTGGGGCCAACGTCCTGACTTTC.

This chain links TRBV12-5 with TRBJ2-2, with a possible D match to TRBD2 (6 bases). CDR1 is LGHNT and CDR2 is FRNRAP in the germline V gene. V lost 2 bases and J 2 bases, leaving 12 bases between the germline ends. This CDR3 has 16 residues. CDR3 region: CASGLRGSKNTGELFF. The CDR3 DNA sequence: TGTGCTAGTGGTTTGCGGGGGTCCAAAAACACCGGGGAGCTGTTTTTT.

The genes are TRBV10-3 and TRBJ2-7; 8 bases match TRBD1. Germline CDR1 and CDR2: ENHRY and SYGVKD. This CDR3 comprises 15 residues. The V and J ends lost 0 bases and 7 bases, in that order; junction bases with no gene match: 8. The CDR3 DNA is TGTGCCATCAGTGAGTCGACTCAGGGGGCGGGGGAGCAGTACTTC. Encoded protein: CAISESTQGAGEQYF.

The V call is TRBV7-2, the J call TRBJ2-2, with D hard to call. The V gene's germline CDR1 is SGHTA and CDR2 FQGNSA. There are 15 residues in the CDR3. V was pared by 2 bases and J by 4 bases, with 11 bases between. Here the CDR3 DNA reads TGTGCCAGCAGCTTAAACGCAGGCTTCACCGGGGAGCTGTTTTTT. Amino acids: CASSLNAGFTGELFF.

J is TRBJ2-2 and V is TRBV7-9; possible D gene TRBD2, 6 bases. The CDR3 contains 15 residues. Germline V gene lookup returns CDR1 SEHNR and CDR2 FQNEAQ (reference sequence). Trimming took 5 bases from V and 1 from J, leaving 11 bases between them. The CDR3 is CASSVAEGNTGELFF. The CDR3, as DNA: TGTGCCAGCAGCGTTGCGGAGGGGAACACCGGGGAGCTGTTTTTT.

The gene calls are TRBV29-1 and TRBJ1-2, with 10 bases lining up with TRBD1. With V trimmed by 6 bases and J by 0 bases, 7 bases remained unmatched. The CDR3 loop spans 15 amino acids. The germline V gene has CDR1 SQVTM and CDR2 ANQGSEA. This CDR3 reads CSVPGQGRPNYGYTF. The CDR3 DNA reads TGCAGCGTGCCGGGACAGGGGCGGCCTAACTATGGCTACACCTTC.

V usage is TRBV4-1 and J usage is TRBJ1-3; D is undetermined. Trimming took off 1 base at V and 0 bases at J, with 16 bases between the two ends. Germline V gene lookup returns CDR1 MGHRA and CDR2 YSYEKL. The CDR3 contains 18 residues. The DNA for the CDR3 is TGCGCCAGCAGCCAAGGGCAGGTCCTTACACCCTCTGGAAACACCATATATTTT. Translated: CASSQGQVLTPSGNTIYF.

This chain joins TRBV18 and TRBJ1-5, with TRBD1 as a possible D gene (5 bases). V was clipped by 2 bases and J by 3 bases, with 8 bases between them. Germline V gives CDR1 KGHSH, CDR2 LQKENI. The CDR3 is 14 amino acids. DNA for the CDR3: TGTGCCAGCTCACCAGACAGTTTCAATCAGCCCCAGCATTTT. Translation: CASSPDSFNQPQHF.

The V call is TRBV9, the J call TRBJ2-3; D not certain. This CDR3 is 15 amino acids long. Germline CDR1 SGDLS, CDR2 YYNGEE. Trimming cost V 0 bases and J 5 bases, with 13 bases left between them. Written as DNA, the CDR3 is TGTGCCAGCAGCGTAGGATTGGTAGCTCTAGATACGCAGTATTTT. It yields the protein CASSVGLVALDTQYF.

V and J are TRBV5-1 and TRBJ2-3; no reliable D call. V lost 3 bases, J lost 4 bases, and 12 bases lay in between. Per germline, CDR1 SGHRS and CDR2 YFSETQ. CDR3 length: 14 amino acids. Written as DNA, the CDR3 is TGCGCCAGCAGCTCCGGCCCCGCCGCAGATACGCAGTATTTT. It specifies CASSSGPAADTQYF.